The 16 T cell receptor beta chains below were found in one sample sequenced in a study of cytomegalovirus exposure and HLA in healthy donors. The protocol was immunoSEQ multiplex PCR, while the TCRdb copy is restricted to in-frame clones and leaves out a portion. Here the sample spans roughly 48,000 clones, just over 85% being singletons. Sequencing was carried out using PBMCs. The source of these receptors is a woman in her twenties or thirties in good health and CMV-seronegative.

DNA of the CDR3: TGTGCCATCAGTGTCGGAACAGCTTATGGCTACACCTTC. Protein product: CAISVGTAYGYTF. The chain links TRBV10-3 to TRBJ1-2, with D hard to call. The CDR3 spans 13 residues. The germline CDR1 and CDR2 sequences are ENHRY and SYGVKD. V was clipped by 4 bases and J by 5 bases, with 11 bases between them.

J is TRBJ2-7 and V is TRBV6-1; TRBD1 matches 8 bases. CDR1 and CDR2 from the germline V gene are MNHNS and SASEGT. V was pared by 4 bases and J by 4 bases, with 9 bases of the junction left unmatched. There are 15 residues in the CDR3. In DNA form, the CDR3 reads TGTGCCAGCAGTGGACTGGGACAGGCGTCTTACGAGCAGTACTTC. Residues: CASSGLGQASYEQYF.

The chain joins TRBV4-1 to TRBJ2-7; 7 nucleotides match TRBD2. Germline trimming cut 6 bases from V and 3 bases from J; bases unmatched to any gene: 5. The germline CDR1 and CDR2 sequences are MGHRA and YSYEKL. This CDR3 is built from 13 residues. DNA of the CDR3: TGCGCCAGCAGACCCGGGGAGGGCTACGAGCAGTACTTC. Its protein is CASRPGEGYEQYF.

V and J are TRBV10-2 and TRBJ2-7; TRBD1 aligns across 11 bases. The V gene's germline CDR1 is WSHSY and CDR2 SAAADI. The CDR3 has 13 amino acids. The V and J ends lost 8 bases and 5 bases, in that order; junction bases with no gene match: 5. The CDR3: CASGTGQGDEQYF. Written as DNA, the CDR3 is TGCGCCAGCGGGACGGGACAGGGGGACGAGCAGTACTTC.

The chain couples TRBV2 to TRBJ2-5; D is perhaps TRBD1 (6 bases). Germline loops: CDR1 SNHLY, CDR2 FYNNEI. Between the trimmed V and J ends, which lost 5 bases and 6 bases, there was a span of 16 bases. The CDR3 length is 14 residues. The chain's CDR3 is CASSPQGILKTQYF. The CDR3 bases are TGTGCCAGCAGTCCGCAGGGGATCCTAAAGACCCAGTACTTC.

CDR3 loop: CASSKATGYPYEQYF. DNA for the CDR3: TGTGCCAGCAGCAAGGCGACAGGGTACCCCTACGAGCAGTACTTC. The chain is built from TRBV7-9 and TRBJ2-7; 7 bases align to TRBD1. The CDR3 runs to 15 residues. The trim removed 5 bases at V and 2 bases at J, leaving 9 bases unmatched. CDR1 and CDR2 from the germline V gene are SEHNR and FQNEAQ (reference sequence).

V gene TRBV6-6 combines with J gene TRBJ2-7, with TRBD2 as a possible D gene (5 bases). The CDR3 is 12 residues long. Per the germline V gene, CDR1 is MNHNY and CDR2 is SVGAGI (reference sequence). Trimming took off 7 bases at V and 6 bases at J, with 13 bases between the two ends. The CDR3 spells CASKASTFEQYF. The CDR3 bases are TGTGCCAGCAAGGCTAGCACCTTCGAGCAGTACTTC.

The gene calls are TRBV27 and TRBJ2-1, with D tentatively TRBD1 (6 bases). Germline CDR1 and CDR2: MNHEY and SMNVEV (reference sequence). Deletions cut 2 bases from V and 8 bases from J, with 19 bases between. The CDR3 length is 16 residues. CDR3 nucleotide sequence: TGTGCCAGCAGTTTACCAAAAACCGACAGGCTGGATGAGCAGTTCTTC. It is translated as CASSLPKTDRLDEQFF.

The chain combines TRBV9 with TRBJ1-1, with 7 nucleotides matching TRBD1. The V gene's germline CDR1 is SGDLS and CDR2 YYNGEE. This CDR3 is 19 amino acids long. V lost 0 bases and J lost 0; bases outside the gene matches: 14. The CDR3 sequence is CASSVAPRTGEIMNTEAFF. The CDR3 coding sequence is TGTGCCAGCAGCGTAGCCCCCCGGACAGGCGAAATCATGAACACTGAAGCTTTCTTT.

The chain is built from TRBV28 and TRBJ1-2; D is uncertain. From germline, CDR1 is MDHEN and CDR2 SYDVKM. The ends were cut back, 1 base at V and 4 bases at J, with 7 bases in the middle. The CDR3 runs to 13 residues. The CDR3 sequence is CASSLFTVYGYTF. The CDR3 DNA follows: TGTGCCAGCAGTTTATTTACGGTCTATGGCTACACCTTC.

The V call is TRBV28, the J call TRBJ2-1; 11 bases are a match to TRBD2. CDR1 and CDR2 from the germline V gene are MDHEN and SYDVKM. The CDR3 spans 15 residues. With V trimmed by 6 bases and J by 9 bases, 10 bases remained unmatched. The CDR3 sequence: CASSPRLAGRLEQFF. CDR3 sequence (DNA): TGTGCCAGCAGCCCTCGACTAGCGGGAAGACTTGAGCAGTTCTTC.

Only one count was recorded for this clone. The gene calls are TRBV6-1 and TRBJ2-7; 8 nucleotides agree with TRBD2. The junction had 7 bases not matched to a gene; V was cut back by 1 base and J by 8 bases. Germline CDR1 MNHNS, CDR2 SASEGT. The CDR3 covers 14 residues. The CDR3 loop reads CASSEEAGGPKQYF. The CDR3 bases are TGTGCCAGCAGTGAAGAGGCGGGAGGACCCAAGCAGTACTTC.

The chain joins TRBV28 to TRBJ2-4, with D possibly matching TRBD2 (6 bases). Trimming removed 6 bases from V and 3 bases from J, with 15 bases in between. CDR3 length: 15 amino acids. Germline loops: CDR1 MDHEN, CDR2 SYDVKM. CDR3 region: CASRTTGEGKNIQYF. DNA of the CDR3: TGTGCCAGCAGGACAACGGGGGAAGGCAAAAACATTCAGTACTTC.

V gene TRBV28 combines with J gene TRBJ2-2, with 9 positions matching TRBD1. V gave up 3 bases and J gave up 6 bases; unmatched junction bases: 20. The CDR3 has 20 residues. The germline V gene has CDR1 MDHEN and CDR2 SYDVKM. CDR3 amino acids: CASSFRLPGQGLLEAGELFF. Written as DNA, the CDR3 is TGTGCCAGCAGTTTCCGACTTCCGGGACAGGGTCTGCTAGAAGCCGGGGAGCTGTTTTTT.

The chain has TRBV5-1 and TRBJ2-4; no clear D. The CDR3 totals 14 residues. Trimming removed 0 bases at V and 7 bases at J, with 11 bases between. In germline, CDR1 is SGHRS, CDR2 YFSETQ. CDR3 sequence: CASSLDRLRNIQYF. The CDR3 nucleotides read TGCGCCAGCAGCTTGGATCGTTTGAGGAACATTCAGTACTTC.

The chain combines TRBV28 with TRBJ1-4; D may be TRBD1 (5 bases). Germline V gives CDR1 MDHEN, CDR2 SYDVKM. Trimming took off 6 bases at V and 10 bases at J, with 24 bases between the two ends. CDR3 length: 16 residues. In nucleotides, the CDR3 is TGTGCCAGCAGCTTCCCCGACCCCGACGGAAGGGGAAAACTGTTTTTT. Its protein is CASSFPDPDGRGKLFF.